Below, 20 T cell receptor beta chains from the same sample are listed, as sequenced in a study of blood T cell repertoires in COVID-19. Generated by immunoSEQ multiplex PCR, the TCRdb table keeps only in-frame clones and is missing some. This repertoire shows roughly 280,000 clones, roughly 83% found once; its top ten account for 3.5% to 5.5%. The sequenced sample was peripheral blood. These receptors were taken from a man aged 55 to 69 who had recovered from COVID-19.

Regarding this clone: The junction does not match germline at one end; this may be a read error. The chain recombines TRBV7-9 with TRBJ2-3; TRBD1 aligns across 7 bases. Germline V gene lookup returns CDR1 SEHNR and CDR2 FQNEAQ (reference sequence). The CDR3 sequence is 12 residues long. The DNA of the CDR3 is TGTGCCAGCAGCCCTGGGCGACAGGGTGCGATATTT. The encoded protein is CASSPGRQGAIF.

This clone was counted between two and nine times. V gene TRBV27 combines with J gene TRBJ1-3, with a possible D match to TRBD1 (6 bases). This CDR3 is 15 amino acids long. The germline V gene has CDR1 MNHEY and CDR2 SMNVEV (reference sequence). Trimming pared 6 bases from V and 5 bases from J, leaving 17 bases between. The CDR3, as DNA: TGTGCCAGCAGGCGAACCGGGACACAGAGAAACACCATATATTTT. As protein: CASRRTGTQRNTIYF.

This CDR3 reads CASSVGPQGRYEQYF. CDR3 DNA: TGTGCCAGCAGCGTAGGACCACAGGGGAGGTACGAGCAGTACTTC. The V gene is TRBV9, the J gene TRBJ2-7; TRBD1 is a possible D gene (7 bases). Germline values: CDR1 SGDLS, CDR2 YYNGEE. V was trimmed by 0 bases and J by 4 bases, leaving 14 bases between them. The CDR3 loop spans 15 amino acids.

The chain joins TRBV29-1 to TRBJ1-2; D call uncertain. V lost 1 base to trimming and J lost 0 bases, with 15 bases between them. Germline V gives CDR1 SQVTM, CDR2 ANQGSEA. The CDR3 runs 16 residues. The CDR3 sequence: CSVEGRADPTNYGYTF. DNA for the CDR3: TGCAGCGTTGAAGGGCGGGCAGACCCGACTAACTATGGCTACACCTTC.

This clone has only one observation. The rearrangement uses TRBV7-9 and TRBJ1-3, with D possibly matching TRBD1 (5 bases). CDR1 is SEHNR and CDR2 is FQNEAQ in the germline V gene (reference sequence). The CDR3 is 14 residues long. The germline V and J ends were trimmed by 1 base and 3 bases, with 7 bases remaining between them. The CDR3 DNA reads TGTGCCAGCAGCTTAGGGACATATGGAAACACCATATATTTT. As protein: CASSLGTYGNTIYF.

This chain connects TRBV2 to TRBJ2-3; 11 bases are shared with TRBD1. Looked up from germline, CDR1 is SNHLY and CDR2 is FYNNEI. The ends lost 6 bases at V and 4 bases at J; junction bases unmatched: 3. The CDR3 is made up of 14 amino acids. The CDR3 protein is CASRPGQGADTQYF. CDR3 DNA sequence: TGTGCCAGCAGGCCGGGACAGGGGGCAGATACGCAGTATTTT.

The chain links TRBV6-1 to TRBJ2-1, with 7 bases matching TRBD1. Germline CDR1 MNHNS, CDR2 SASEGT. This CDR3 comprises 16 residues. V was pared by 4 bases and J by 5 bases, with 11 bases of the junction left unmatched. The CDR3 sequence: CASSGRDSALNNEQFF. The CDR3 DNA follows: TGTGCCAGCAGTGGACGGGACAGTGCCCTAAACAATGAGCAGTTCTTC.

The chain is built from TRBV12-3 or TRBV12-4 and TRBJ1-1, with D possibly TRBD1 on 5 matching bases. The CDR3 loop spans 13 amino acids. The ends were cut back, 4 bases at V and 0 bases at J, with 6 bases in the middle. The CDR3 sequence is CASSSTVNTEAFF. CDR3 coding DNA: TGTGCCAGCAGTTCGACAGTGAACACTGAAGCTTTCTTT.

This chain joins TRBV7-9 and TRBJ2-5, with 8 bases lining up with TRBD1. Trimming took 5 bases from V and 5 from J; bases not matched to a gene: 10. The CDR3 is 15 amino acids. Germline V CDR1 and CDR2: SEHNR, FQNEAQ (reference sequence). The CDR3 region is CASSRDPNRGETQYF. The CDR3 DNA follows: TGTGCCAGCAGCCGAGATCCAAACAGGGGGGAGACCCAGTACTTC.

The chain recombines TRBV29-1 with TRBJ1-2; TRBD1 matches 8 bases. J was trimmed by 4 bases and V by 7 bases; bases with no gene match: 20. CDR1 is SQVTM and CDR2 is ANQGSEA in the germline V gene. This CDR3 region has 17 residues. CDR3 DNA sequence: TGCAGCGCCTCTTTGACCTTTCCAGGGGGCGGATTCTATGGCTACACCTTC. Protein sequence: CSASLTFPGGGFYGYTF.

V usage is TRBV19 and J usage is TRBJ2-1, with 7 bases fitting TRBD2. CDR1 is LNHDA and CDR2 is SQIVND in the germline V gene (reference sequence). V lost 4 bases, J lost 4 bases, and 19 bases stayed unmatched. The CDR3 runs 19 residues. For the CDR3, the DNA is TGTGCCAGTAGTACTGGGGATTGGTCGGGAGCGGGGAAATACAATGAGCAGTTCTTC. Its translation: CASSTGDWSGAGKYNEQFF.

This chain joins TRBV11-2 and TRBJ2-7, with 8 bases aligning to TRBD1. Trimming at V came to 8 bases and at J to 2 bases, leaving 8 bases not matched to a gene. Germline loops: CDR1 SGHAT, CDR2 FQNNGV. CDR3 length: 14 amino acids. CDR3 in amino acids: CASRRPGQAYEQYF. The CDR3 region has the DNA TGTGCCAGCCGTCGTCCGGGACAGGCCTACGAGCAGTACTTC. Filled out from reference TRBV11-2 and TRBJ2-7, the complete variable domain reads EAGVAQSPRYKIIEKRQSVAFWCNPISGHATLYWYQQILGQGPKLLIQFQNNGVVDDSQLPKDRFSAERLKGVDSTLKIQPAKLEDSAVYLCASRRPGQAYEQYFGPGTRLTVT.

The chain employs TRBV28 and TRBJ1-4; D unresolved. The germline V gene encodes CDR1 MDHEN and CDR2 SYDVKM. The V end was cut by 5 bases, the J end by 4 bases, with 11 bases between. This CDR3 is built from 14 residues. CDR3 DNA: TGTGCCAGCAGTATACAGAACCTTAATGAAAAACTGTTTTTT. Its translation is CASSIQNLNEKLFF.

Remarks on this clone: The sample holds other DNA sequences that translate to the same CDR3. The rearrangement uses TRBV3-1 (or the pseudogene TRBV3-2) and TRBJ2-7; 7 bases map to TRBD1. Germline assignment: CDR1 LGHDT and CDR2 YNNKEL (reference sequence). After removal of 3 bases from V and 0 bases from J, the junction contained 5 bases not matched to a gene. CDR3 size: 15 residues. CDR3 amino acids: CASSQVWDSSYEQYF. In DNA form, the CDR3 reads TGTGCCAGCAGCCAGGTATGGGACAGCTCCTACGAGCAGTACTTC.

The gene calls are TRBV11-3 and TRBJ2-1; 8 bases are shared with TRBD2. V lost 4 bases and J lost 2; bases outside the gene matches: 4. The CDR3 is made up of 15 amino acids. Germline assignment: CDR1 SGHNT and CDR2 YENEEA. CDR3 residues: CASSSAGVAYNEQFF. CDR3 DNA: TGTGCCAGCAGCTCAGCGGGGGTAGCCTACAATGAGCAGTTCTTC.

The genes are TRBV19 and TRBJ1-5; a weak D match, TRBD1 (5 bases). The CDR3 totals 15 residues. Between the trimmed V and J ends, which lost 7 bases and 6 bases, there was a span of 19 bases. The V gene's germline CDR1 is LNHDA and CDR2 SQIVND (reference sequence). The CDR3 nucleotides read TGTGCCAGTAATGAAGGCGGGGGTATTGTTCAGCCCCAGCATTTT. Its protein product is CASNEGGGIVQPQHF.

This clone has a single count. V gene TRBV12-3 or TRBV12-4 combines with J gene TRBJ2-1; TRBD1 matches 8 bases. The CDR3 loop spans 12 amino acids. J lost 16 bases, V lost 6 bases, and 11 bases had no gene match. Here the CDR3 reads CASRSQGAQGFF. The CDR3 DNA reads TGTGCCAGCAGAAGCCAGGGGGCGCAAGGCTTCTTC.

This chain uses TRBV25-1 with TRBJ2-5; weak D call: TRBD2 (5 bases). The V and J ends lost 0 bases and 1 base respectively, with 12 bases between them. CDR1 MGHDK and CDR2 SYGVNS come from the germline V gene. This CDR3 is 16 amino acids long. The CDR3: CASSEYMRAFQETQYF. In DNA, the CDR3 is TGTGCCAGCAGTGAATATATGCGGGCCTTCCAAGAGACCCAGTACTTC.

The V gene is TRBV9, the J gene TRBJ1-3, with D perhaps matching TRBD1 (6 bases). Germline V gives CDR1 SGDLS, CDR2 YYNGEE. The CDR3 covers 14 residues. Trimming took off 4 bases at V and 8 bases at J, with 16 bases between the two ends. The chain's CDR3 is CASSTQGNGDTIYF. As DNA, the CDR3 is TGTGCCAGCAGCACCCAGGGGAACGGAGACACCATATATTTT. Supplemented by reference TRBV9 and TRBJ1-3, the full variable domain reads DSGVTQTPKHLITATGQRVTLRCSPRSGDLSVYWYQQSLDQGLQFLIQYYNGEERAKGNILERFSAQQFPDLHSELNLSSLELGDSALYFCASSTQGNGDTIYFGEGSWLTVV.

The chain carries TRBV9 and TRBJ2-2; 7 positions agree with TRBD2. Germline V gene sequence: CDR1 SGDLS, CDR2 YYNGEE. CDR3 length: 16 amino acids. Trimming cost V 0 bases and J 6 bases; bases outside gene matches: 8. The CDR3 region is CASSVESQRGPGELFF. The CDR3 DNA reads as TGTGCCAGCAGCGTAGAATCCCAGCGGGGACCCGGGGAGCTGTTTTTT.